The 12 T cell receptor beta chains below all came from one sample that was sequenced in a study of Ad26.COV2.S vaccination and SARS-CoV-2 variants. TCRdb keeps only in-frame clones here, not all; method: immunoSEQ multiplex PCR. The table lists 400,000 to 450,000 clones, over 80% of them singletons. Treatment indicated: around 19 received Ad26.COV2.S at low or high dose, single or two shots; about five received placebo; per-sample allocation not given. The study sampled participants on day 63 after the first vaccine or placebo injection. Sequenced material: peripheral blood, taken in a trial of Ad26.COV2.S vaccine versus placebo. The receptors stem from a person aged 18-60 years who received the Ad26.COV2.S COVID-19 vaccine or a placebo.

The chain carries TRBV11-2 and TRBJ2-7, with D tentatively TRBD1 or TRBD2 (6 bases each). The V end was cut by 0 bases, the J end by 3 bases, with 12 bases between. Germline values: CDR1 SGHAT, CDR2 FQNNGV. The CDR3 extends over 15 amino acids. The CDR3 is CASSLDWGANYEQYF. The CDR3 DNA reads TGTGCCAGCAGCTTAGATTGGGGGGCTAACTACGAGCAGTACTTC.

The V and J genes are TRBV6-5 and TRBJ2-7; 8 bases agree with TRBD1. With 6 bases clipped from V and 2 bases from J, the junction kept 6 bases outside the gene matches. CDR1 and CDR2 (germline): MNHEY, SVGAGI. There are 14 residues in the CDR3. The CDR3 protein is CASRRTGKPYEQYF. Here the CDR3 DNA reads TGTGCCAGCAGGCGGACAGGGAAACCCTACGAGCAGTACTTC.

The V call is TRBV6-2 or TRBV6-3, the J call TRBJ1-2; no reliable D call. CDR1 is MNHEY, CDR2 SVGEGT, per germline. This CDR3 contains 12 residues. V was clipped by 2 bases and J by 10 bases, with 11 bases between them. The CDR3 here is CASSYTSGSYTF. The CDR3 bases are TGTGCCAGCAGTTACACGAGTGGATCCTACACCTTC.

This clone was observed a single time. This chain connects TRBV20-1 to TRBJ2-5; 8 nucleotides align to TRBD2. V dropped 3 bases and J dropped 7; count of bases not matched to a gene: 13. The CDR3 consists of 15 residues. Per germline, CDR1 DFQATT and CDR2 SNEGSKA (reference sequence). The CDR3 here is CSASLRGGSLWTQYF. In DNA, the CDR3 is TGCAGTGCTAGTCTCCGCGGGGGGTCCCTATGGACCCAGTACTTC.

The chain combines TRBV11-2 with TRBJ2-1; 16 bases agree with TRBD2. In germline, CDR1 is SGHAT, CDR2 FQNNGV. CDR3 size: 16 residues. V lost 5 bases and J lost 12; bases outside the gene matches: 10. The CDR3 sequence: CASSRGGLAGGPLQFF. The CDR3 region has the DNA TGTGCCAGCAGCCGCGGGGGACTAGCGGGGGGGCCGCTGCAGTTCTTC. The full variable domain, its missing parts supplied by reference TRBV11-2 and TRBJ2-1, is EAGVAQSPRYKIIEKRQSVAFWCNPISGHATLYWYQQILGQGPKLLIQFQNNGVVDDSQLPKDRFSAERLKGVDSTLKIQPAKLEDSAVYLCASSRGGLAGGPLQFFGPGTRLTVL.

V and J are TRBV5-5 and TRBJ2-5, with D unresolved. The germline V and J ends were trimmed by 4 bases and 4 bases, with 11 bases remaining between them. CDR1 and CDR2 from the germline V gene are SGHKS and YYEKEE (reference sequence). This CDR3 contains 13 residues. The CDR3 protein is CASSPTGGETQYF. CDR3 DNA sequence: TGTGCCAGCAGCCCCACTGGCGGAGAGACCCAGTACTTC.

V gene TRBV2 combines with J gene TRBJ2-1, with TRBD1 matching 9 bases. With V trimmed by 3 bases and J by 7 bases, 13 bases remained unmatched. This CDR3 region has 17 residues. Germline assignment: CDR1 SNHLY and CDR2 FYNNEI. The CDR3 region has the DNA TGTGCCAGCAGTGACCTACTGTCGGGACAGGGTTTTAATGAGCAGTTCTTC. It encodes CASSDLLSGQGFNEQFF.

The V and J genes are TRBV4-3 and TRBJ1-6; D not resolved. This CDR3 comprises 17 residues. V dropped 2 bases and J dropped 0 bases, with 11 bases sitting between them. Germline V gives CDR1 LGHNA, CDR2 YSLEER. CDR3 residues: CASSQTQRSSYNSPLHF. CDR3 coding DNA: TGCGCCAGCAGCCAAACACAAAGGAGCTCCTATAATTCACCCCTCCACTTT.

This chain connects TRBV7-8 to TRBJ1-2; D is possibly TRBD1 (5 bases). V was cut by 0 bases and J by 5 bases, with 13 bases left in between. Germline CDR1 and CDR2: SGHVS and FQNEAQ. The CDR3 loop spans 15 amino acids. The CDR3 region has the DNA TGTGCCAGCAGCTTAGCGGGAACAGGCCCTTATGGCTACACCTTC. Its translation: CASSLAGTGPYGYTF. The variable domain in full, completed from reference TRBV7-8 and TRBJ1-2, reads GAGVSQSPRYKVAKRGQDVALRCDPISGHVSLFWYQQALGQGPEFLTYFQNEAQLDKSGLPSDRFFAERPEGSVSTLKIQRTQQEDSAVYLCASSLAGTGPYGYTFGSGTRLTVV.

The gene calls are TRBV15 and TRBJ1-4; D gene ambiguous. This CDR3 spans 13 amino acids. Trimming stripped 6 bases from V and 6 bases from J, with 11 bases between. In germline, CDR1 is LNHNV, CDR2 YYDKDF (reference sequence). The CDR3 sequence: CATRGIPDEKLFF. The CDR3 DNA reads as TGTGCCACCAGGGGGATACCCGATGAAAAACTGTTTTTT.

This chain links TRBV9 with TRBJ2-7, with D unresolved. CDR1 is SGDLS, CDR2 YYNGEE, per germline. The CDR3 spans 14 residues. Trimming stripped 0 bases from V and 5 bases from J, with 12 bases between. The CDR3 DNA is TGTGCCAGCAGCGTAGCTCCCCTCACCCACGAGCAGTACTTC. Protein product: CASSVAPLTHEQYF.

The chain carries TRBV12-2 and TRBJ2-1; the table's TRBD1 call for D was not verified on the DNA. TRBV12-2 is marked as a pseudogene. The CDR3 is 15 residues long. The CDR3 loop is CASRLDRGFIDEQFF. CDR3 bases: TGTGCAAGTCGCTTGGACAGGGGGTTTATCGATGAGCAGTTCTTC.